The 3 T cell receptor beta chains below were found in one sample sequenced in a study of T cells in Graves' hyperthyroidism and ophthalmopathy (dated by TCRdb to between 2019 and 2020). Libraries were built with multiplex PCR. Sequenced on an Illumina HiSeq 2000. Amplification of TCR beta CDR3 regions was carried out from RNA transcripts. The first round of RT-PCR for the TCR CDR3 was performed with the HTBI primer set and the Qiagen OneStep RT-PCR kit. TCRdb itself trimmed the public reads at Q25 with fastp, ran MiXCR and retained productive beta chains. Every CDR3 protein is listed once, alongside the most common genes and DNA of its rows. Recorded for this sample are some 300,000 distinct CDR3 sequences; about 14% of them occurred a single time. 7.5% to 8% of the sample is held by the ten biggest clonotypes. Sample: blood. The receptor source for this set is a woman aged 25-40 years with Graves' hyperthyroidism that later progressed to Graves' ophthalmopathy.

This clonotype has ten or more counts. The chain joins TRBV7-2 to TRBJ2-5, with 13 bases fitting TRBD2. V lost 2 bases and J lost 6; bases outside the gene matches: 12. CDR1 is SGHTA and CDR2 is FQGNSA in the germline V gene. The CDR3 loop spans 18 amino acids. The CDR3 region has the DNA TGTGCCAGCAGCTTAAGGGGGGGCAAGACTAGCGGGGGGAAGACCCAGTACTTC. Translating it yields CASSLRGGKTSGGKTQYF.

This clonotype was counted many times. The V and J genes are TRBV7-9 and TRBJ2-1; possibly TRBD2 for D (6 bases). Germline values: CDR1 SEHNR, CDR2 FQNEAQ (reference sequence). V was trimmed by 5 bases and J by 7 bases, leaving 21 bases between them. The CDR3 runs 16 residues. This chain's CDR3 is CASSLSGGVTQNEQFF. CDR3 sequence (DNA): TGTGCCAGCAGCCTATCGGGCGGGGTAACCCAGAATGAGCAGTTCTTC. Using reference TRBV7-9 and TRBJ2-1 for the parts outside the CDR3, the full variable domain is DTGVSQNPRHKITKRGQNVTFRCDPISEHNRLYWYRQTLGQGPEFLTYFQNEAQLEKSRLLSDRFSAERPKGSFSTLEIQRTEQGDSAMYLCASSLSGGVTQNEQFFGPGTRLTVL.

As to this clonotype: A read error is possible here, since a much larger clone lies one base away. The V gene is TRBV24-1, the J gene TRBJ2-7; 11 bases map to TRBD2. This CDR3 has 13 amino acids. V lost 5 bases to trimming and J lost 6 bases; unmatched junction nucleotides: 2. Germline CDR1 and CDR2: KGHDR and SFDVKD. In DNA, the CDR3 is TGTGCCACCAGTGTCCTAGCGGGAGGCGAGCAGTACTTC. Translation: CATSVLAGGEQYF.